These 24 T cell receptor beta chains originate from one sample sequenced in a study of regulatory T cells in long-lasting Graves disease (dated by TCRdb to the early 2020s). Libraries were constructed by multiplex PCR. Instrument on record: Illumina HiSeq 4000. To build TCR beta libraries, CDR3 regions were amplified by Arm-PCR using iRepertoire HTBI primers. TCRdb trimmed public reads at Q25 via fastp, called clones via MiXCR and kept in-frame beta chains. Records with the same CDR3 protein are collapsed into one entry carrying the most frequent genes and DNA. This sample is represented by under 450,000 distinct CDR3 sequences; 20% to 30% of them were singletons. The ten largest clones add up to 26% of the sample. What the time point label conveys for this sample: persistent/refractory GD, antithyroid drugs over 5 years with positive TRAb. For both TCR sequencing and RNA sequencing, RNA was extracted from PBMCs using TRIzol.

This specimen consisted of peripheral blood mononuclear cells (PBMCs), obtained when the disease was refractory, from a patient treated with antithyroid drugs. The source is a female donor with Graves disease.

This clonotype has a count of ten or more. The DNA for the CDR3 is TGCAGCGTTGAAAGTAACAGGGATGGCTACACCTTC. As protein: CSVESNRDGYTF. The chain recombines TRBV29-1 with TRBJ1-2; TRBD1 is a possible D gene (6 bases). The CDR3 is 12 amino acids. Germline CDR1 and CDR2: SQVTM and ANQGSEA. V lost 2 bases and J lost 6, with 10 bases in between.

This clonotype was seen many times. The chain uses TRBV9 and TRBJ1-1; no firm D call. Germline CDR1 reads SGDLS; CDR2 reads YYNGEE. The CDR3 consists of 13 residues. V was shortened by 0 bases and J by 2 bases, with 5 bases between the two germline ends. This CDR3 is CASSVDGNTEAFF. The CDR3 nucleotides are TGTGCCAGCAGCGTAGACGGTAACACTGAAGCTTTCTTT.

The chain carries TRBV11-2 and TRBJ2-3; 7 positions agree with TRBD2. The V and J ends lost 4 bases and 0 bases, in that order; junction bases with no gene match: 4. The CDR3 has 15 residues. Germline CDR1 reads SGHAT; CDR2 reads FQNNGV. CDR3: CASSSGRPSTDTQYF. CDR3 sequence (DNA): TGTGCCAGCAGCTCCGGGAGGCCGAGCACAGATACGCAGTATTTT.

Here the CDR3 DNA reads TGTGCCAGCAGTCCCCTTGTTGATGATCGAGCGGGAGAAAAAAGGGACAGGCCAGATACGCAGTATTTT. Translation: CASSPLVDDRAGEKRDRPDTQYF. V and J are TRBV25-1 and TRBJ2-3, with D possibly called TRBD1 or TRBD2 (8 bases each). Trimming cost V 5 bases and J 4 bases, with 40 bases left between them. This CDR3 is 23 amino acids long. Germline V gene lookup returns CDR1 MGHDK and CDR2 SYGVNS. Together with reference TRBV25-1 and TRBJ2-3, the CDR3 gives the full variable domain: EADIYQTPRYLVIGTGKKITLECSQTMGHDKMYWYQQDPGMELHLIHYSYGVNSTEKGDLSSESTVSRIRTEHFPLTLESARPSHTSQYLCASSPLVDDRAGEKRDRPDTQYFGPGTRLTVL.

There are a few counts of this clonotype. The chain uses TRBV7-2 and TRBJ2-5, with D possibly being TRBD2 (6 bases). Trimming stripped 3 bases from V and 1 base from J, with 15 bases between. This CDR3 contains 16 residues. Germline CDR1 SGHTA, CDR2 FQGNSA. The CDR3 protein is CASSFRDLTSQETQYF. DNA of the CDR3: TGTGCCAGCAGCTTTCGGGACTTGACGTCCCAAGAGACCCAGTACTTC.

This clonotype was seen a few times. The V call is TRBV6-1, the J call TRBJ2-4, with TRBD1 identical over 10 bases. Trimming removed 3 bases from V and 7 bases from J; junction bases left unmatched: 3. The CDR3 consists of 14 residues. In germline, CDR1 is MNHNS, CDR2 SASEGT. In DNA form, the CDR3 reads TGTGCCAGCAGTGAGCCGGGACAGGGGAACATTCAGTACTTC. Its protein is CASSEPGQGNIQYF.

This clonotype was recorded a few times. The chain has TRBV20-1 and TRBJ2-7; no reliable D call. CDR3 size: 12 residues. From germline, CDR1 is DFQATT and CDR2 SNEGSKA (reference sequence). Trimming took off 5 bases at V and 4 bases at J, with 12 bases between the two ends. CDR3 amino acids: CSALSPIYEQYF. As DNA, the CDR3 is TGCAGTGCTCTTAGTCCCATATACGAGCAGTACTTC.

This rearrangement joins TRBV27 to TRBJ1-5; possible D gene TRBD1, 6 bases. CDR3 length: 16 amino acids. CDR1 is MNHEY and CDR2 is SMNVEV in the germline V gene (reference sequence). V lost 4 bases and J lost 4, with 17 bases in between. The CDR3 loop is CASSSITTGQNQPQHF. The CDR3, as DNA: TGTGCCAGCAGTTCTATCACGACAGGTCAGAATCAGCCCCAGCATTTT.

The CDR3 protein is CASSEPGLAGPTDTQYF. DNA for the CDR3: TGTGCCAGCAGTGAACCCGGACTAGCGGGACCCACAGATACGCAGTATTTT. This chain links TRBV6-1 with TRBJ2-3; TRBD2 aligns across 12 bases. Unmatched junction bases numbered 5, after V lost 2 bases and J lost 2 bases. The CDR3 loop spans 17 amino acids. CDR1 MNHNS and CDR2 SASEGT come from the germline V gene.

This clonotype came up a few times. This sequence joins TRBV6-1 and TRBJ1-2; TRBD1 might be the D (6 bases). The CDR3 runs 14 residues. The V gene's germline CDR1 is MNHNS and CDR2 SASEGT. Trimming shortened V by 8 bases and J by 0 bases, and 13 bases separated the two germline ends. The CDR3 DNA sequence: TGTGCCAGCGGACAGAGAAACACTAACTATGGCTACACCTTC. Protein: CASGQRNTNYGYTF.

The sample holds many counts of this clonotype. This sequence joins TRBV5-1 and TRBJ2-2, with 7 bases matching TRBD2. In germline, CDR1 is SGHRS, CDR2 YFSETQ. The CDR3 runs to 15 residues. Trimming took 6 bases from V and 6 from J; bases not matched to a gene: 11. Written as DNA, the CDR3 is TGCGCCAGCACGAGCGGGGAATTGGTCCCCGGGGAGCTGTTTTTT. Translation: CASTSGELVPGELFF.

The CDR3: CASNRPPSLTKNIQYF. CDR3 DNA sequence: TGTGCCAGCAATCGACCACCCAGTTTAACCAAAAACATTCAGTACTTC. The V and J genes are TRBV28 and TRBJ2-4; D gene uncertain. V shed 7 bases and J shed 2 bases, with 18 bases lying between them. The germline V gene encodes CDR1 MDHEN and CDR2 SYDVKM. The CDR3 totals 16 residues.

This clonotype was counted between two and nine times. The gene calls are TRBV30 and TRBJ1-5, with D tentatively TRBD1 (5 bases). From germline, CDR1 is GTSNPN and CDR2 SVGIG (reference sequence). Trimming removed 3 bases at V and 0 bases at J, with 6 bases between. This CDR3 is built from 13 residues. CDR3 nucleotides: TGTGCCTGGAGGGGACCTAGCAATCAGCCCCAGCATTTT. This codes for CAWRGPSNQPQHF.

The V and J genes are TRBV4-1 and TRBJ1-4, with D perhaps TRBD1 (6 bases). Germline-derived CDR1 and CDR2 are MGHRA and YSYEKL. V lost 7 bases and J 3 bases, leaving 9 bases between the germline ends. This CDR3 has 13 residues. CDR3 region: CASNRVPNEKLFF. The CDR3 DNA is TGCGCCAGCAACAGGGTTCCTAATGAAAAACTGTTTTTT.

This clonotype was counted a few times. The V gene is TRBV6-1, the J gene TRBJ2-5; 8 bases map to TRBD1. The CDR3 loop spans 15 amino acids. Germline CDR1 and CDR2: MNHNS and SASEGT. The V segment lost 4 bases and the J segment 2 bases; nucleotides outside the gene matches: 6. As DNA, the CDR3 is TGTGCCAGCAGTGGACAGGGGTTTTATCAAGAGACCCAGTACTTC. As protein: CASSGQGFYQETQYF.

The chain combines TRBV20-1 with TRBJ1-3; D perhaps matches TRBD1 (5 bases). The CDR3 covers 15 residues. V was pared by 3 bases and J by 4 bases, with 16 bases between. Germline CDR1 DFQATT, CDR2 SNEGSKA (reference sequence). The DNA for the CDR3 is TGCAGTGCTAGGTGGGGACTTAGACCCGGAAACACCATATATTTT. Translated: CSARWGLRPGNTIYF.

This clonotype was detected many times. This chain connects TRBV20-1 to TRBJ1-1, with D uncertain. Germline CDR1 DFQATT, CDR2 SNEGSKA (reference sequence). V lost 2 bases, J lost 5 bases, and 24 bases lay in between. The CDR3 consists of 17 residues. The CDR3 bases are TGCAGTGCTAGAAGGGCTGATAGGGCCGTTAGCTGGACTGAAGCTTTCTTT. It codes for CSARRADRAVSWTEAFF.

This clonotype appeared many times. The rearrangement uses TRBV28 and TRBJ2-5; D not certain. CDR1 MDHEN and CDR2 SYDVKM come from the germline V gene. With 4 bases removed from V and 5 bases from J, the gap between germline ends came to 17 bases. This CDR3 region has 15 residues. CDR3 in DNA: TGTGCCAGCAGTTCCCGGACCCTCATGCAGGAGACCCAGTACTTC. This codes for CASSSRTLMQETQYF.

This clonotype has just a few counts. The chain is built from TRBV3-1 and TRBJ1-5; D may be TRBD1 (5 bases). The CDR3 totals 13 residues. Germline V lookup: CDR1 LGHDT, CDR2 YNNKEL (reference sequence). Trimming removed 3 bases from V and 6 bases from J, with 9 bases in between. CDR3 region: CASSHDQGQPQHF. In DNA form, the CDR3 reads TGTGCCAGCAGCCACGATCAGGGTCAGCCCCAGCATTTT.

The rearrangement uses TRBV7-2 and TRBJ1-3, with D unresolved. The CDR3 runs to 15 residues. Deletions cut 2 bases from V and 0 bases from J, with 8 bases between. Germline CDR1 is SGHTA and CDR2 is FQGNSA. DNA for the CDR3: TGTGCCAGCAGCTTATATCCCATCTCTGGAAACACCATATATTTT. This translates into CASSLYPISGNTIYF.

This clonotype appeared a few times. The rearrangement uses TRBV20-1 and TRBJ2-5, with 9 bases fitting TRBD1. This CDR3 comprises 14 residues. The germline V gene has CDR1 DFQATT and CDR2 SNEGSKA (reference sequence). J gave up 5 bases and V 4 bases, and 8 bases lay outside the gene matches. The CDR3, as DNA: TGCAGTGCTATTCCGGGACAGGGATCGGAGACCCAGTACTTC. It translates to CSAIPGQGSETQYF.

The rearrangement links TRBV7-6 to TRBJ2-5, with TRBD2 matching over 10 bases. CDR3 length: 18 residues. Per the germline V gene, CDR1 is SGHVS and CDR2 is FNYEAQ. V was clipped by 3 bases and J by 4 bases; unmatched bases: 14. The CDR3 is CASSLSLSGTSVSETQYF. In DNA, the CDR3 is TGTGCCAGCAGCTTGTCGTTATCCGGGACTAGCGTCTCAGAGACCCAGTACTTC.

This clonotype was picked up many times. The rearrangement joins TRBV2 to TRBJ2-5, with TRBD1 identical over 8 bases. The germline V gene has CDR1 SNHLY and CDR2 FYNNEI. Germline trimming cut 6 bases from V and 1 base from J; bases unmatched to any gene: 4. CDR3 size: 14 residues. CDR3 DNA sequence: TGTGCCAGCAGGGAAACAGGGGGCCAAGAGACCCAGTACTTC. This translates into CASRETGGQETQYF.

CDR3 sequence reads: CASSPRDRVGETQYF. DNA for the CDR3: TGTGCCAGCAGTCCTCGGGACAGGGTCGGGGAGACCCAGTACTTC. V and J are TRBV25-1 and TRBJ2-5; 9 positions agree with TRBD1. The J segment lost 5 bases and the V segment lost 5 bases, leaving 9 bases of the junction unmatched. The CDR3 extends over 15 amino acids. The V gene's germline CDR1 is MGHDK and CDR2 SYGVNS. Supplemented by reference TRBV25-1 and TRBJ2-5, the full variable domain reads EADIYQTPRYLVIGTGKKITLECSQTMGHDKMYWYQQDPGMELHLIHYSYGVNSTEKGDLSSESTVSRIRTEHFPLTLESARPSHTSQYLCASSPRDRVGETQYFGPGTRLLVL.